These 15 T cell receptor beta chains were sequenced from one sample in a study of T-cell memory formation after mild COVID-19. TCRdb re-called the 5' RACE reads with MiXCR, one entry per CDR3 protein. The sample has 50,000 to 75,000 distinct CDR3 sequences, roughly 10% seen once. The sample consisted of PBMCs or a T cell subset sorted from them (not recorded which). The receptors derive from a man aged 18 to 30 who had mild COVID-19 (a few samples of this study predate the infection). Cell type and time point are not known.

V is TRBV7-9 and J is TRBJ2-1; 7 nucleotides agree with TRBD1. The CDR3 extends over 14 amino acids. Trimming took 5 bases from V and 6 from J; bases not matched to a gene: 7. Germline CDR1 SEHNR, CDR2 FQNEAQ (reference sequence). The CDR3 DNA sequence: TGTGCCAGCAGCACCTCCGGGACAGCCAATGAGCAGTTCTTC. This translates into CASSTSGTANEQFF.

The chain uses TRBV6-2 or TRBV6-3 and TRBJ2-1; a possible D gene is TRBD1 (7 bases). Trimming removed 6 bases from V and 8 bases from J, with 17 bases in between. The germline V gene encodes CDR1 MNHEY and CDR2 SVGEGT. The CDR3 contains 14 residues. For the CDR3, the DNA is TGTGCCAGCAGCCGGGCGGGACAGATGGATGAGCAGTTCTTC. This codes for CASSRAGQMDEQFF.

This clonotype was detected a few times. The V and J genes are TRBV2 and TRBJ1-4; 7 bases are shared with TRBD1. Germline V lookup: CDR1 SNHLY, CDR2 FYNNEI. Trimming at V came to 0 bases and at J to 6 bases, leaving 4 bases not matched to a gene. CDR3 length equals 15 residues. This CDR3 is CASSEAGGGYEKLFF. The CDR3 bases are TGTGCCAGCAGTGAAGCAGGAGGGGGCTATGAAAAACTGTTTTTT.

The chain links TRBV18 to TRBJ2-1; D remains unclear. The CDR3 totals 14 residues. The germline V and J ends were trimmed by 2 bases and 3 bases, with 8 bases remaining between them. CDR1 is KGHSH, CDR2 LQKENI, per germline. CDR3 amino acids: CASSPSTGYNEQFF. The CDR3 DNA sequence: TGTGCCAGCTCACCATCCACTGGCTACAATGAGCAGTTCTTC.

This clonotype was counted only a few times. The chain combines TRBV7-8 with TRBJ2-1; 9 bases match TRBD1. V dropped 4 bases and J dropped 9; count of bases not matched to a gene: 13. The length of the CDR3 is 16 residues. Looked up from germline, CDR1 is SGHVS and CDR2 is FQNEAQ. For the CDR3, the DNA is TGTGCCAGCAGCTCCGCCGGGACAGGGACATCCGGTGAGCAGTTCTTC. This translates into CASSSAGTGTSGEQFF.

This clonotype was recorded at least ten times. The chain uses TRBV7-2 and TRBJ2-7; maybe TRBD2 (5 bases). The germline V and J ends were trimmed by 2 bases and 4 bases, with 9 bases remaining between them. Germline V lookup: CDR1 SGHTA, CDR2 FQGNSA. The CDR3 contains 13 residues. The chain's CDR3 is CASSLSGRYEQYV. DNA for the CDR3: TGTGCCAGCAGCTTAAGCGGTCGGTACGAGCAGTACGTC.

This chain uses TRBV27 with TRBJ1-2; D unresolved. Germline loops: CDR1 MNHEY, CDR2 SMNVEV (reference sequence). V was cut by 2 bases and J by 6 bases, with 10 bases left in between. CDR3 length: 13 amino acids. The CDR3 spells CASSLGHRDGYTF. The CDR3 DNA sequence: TGTGCCAGCAGTTTAGGCCACAGAGATGGCTACACCTTC.

This clonotype was seen repeatedly, ten times or more. This chain connects TRBV12-3 or TRBV12-4 to TRBJ2-5; D ambiguous. Trimming cost V 2 bases and J 2 bases, with 9 bases left between them. The CDR3 extends over 14 amino acids. In nucleotides, the CDR3 is TGTGCCAGCAGTTTACTTTCCAGACAAGAGACCCAGTACTTC. Amino acids: CASSLLSRQETQYF.

In this sample, this clonotype turned up many times. This chain links TRBV29-1 with TRBJ2-5; TRBD2 agrees at 8 bases. The CDR3 is made up of 14 amino acids. J was trimmed by 10 bases and V by 1 base; bases with no gene match: 11. Germline CDR1 and CDR2: SQVTM and ANQGSEA. The CDR3 DNA follows: TGCAGCGTTGAAGCGTTGTCTAGCGGGCTGGGCCAGTACTTC. Translating gives CSVEALSSGLGQYF.

This clonotype was observed many times. The chain recombines TRBV7-2 with TRBJ2-3, with TRBD1 as a possible D gene (6 bases). The CDR3 loop spans 16 amino acids. Deletions cut 2 bases from V and 2 bases from J, with 14 bases between. Germline lookup yields CDR1 SGHTA and CDR2 FQGNSA. The CDR3 DNA is TGTGCCAGCAGCTTATCGTCCCGGACAGCCACAGATACGCAGTATTTT. Residues: CASSLSSRTATDTQYF. The full variable domain, completed using reference TRBV7-2 and TRBJ2-3, is GAGVSQSPSNKVTEKGKDVELRCDPISGHTALYWYRQSLGQGLEFLIYFQGNSAPDKSGLPSDRFSAERTGGSVSTLTIQRTQQEDSAVYLCASSLSSRTATDTQYFGPGTRLTVL.

The rearrangement joins TRBV5-5 to TRBJ2-3, with 9 positions matching TRBD1. V was clipped by 4 bases and J by 0 bases; unmatched bases: 9. Germline CDR1 reads SGHKS; CDR2 reads YYEKEE (reference sequence). This CDR3 is 17 amino acids long. The CDR3 DNA is TGTGCCAGCAGCCTCCGGGCCGGGACAGGGAGCACAGATACGCAGTATTTT. It translates to CASSLRAGTGSTDTQYF.

The chain is built from TRBV5-1 and TRBJ1-6; D may be TRBD1 (6 bases). CDR3 length equals 17 residues. The V and J ends lost 0 bases and 0 bases respectively, with 10 bases between them. Looked up from germline, CDR1 is SGHRS and CDR2 is YFSETQ. This chain's CDR3 is CASSLDIGGSYNSPLHF. CDR3 in DNA: TGCGCCAGCAGCTTGGATATAGGGGGCTCCTATAATTCACCCCTCCACTTT.

The CDR3 bases are TGTGCCAGCAGCGGAGACGAGGGATGGCAGCCCCAGCATTTT. Translating gives CASSGDEGWQPQHF. This chain connects TRBV9 to TRBJ1-5; D is unresolved. Trimming took off 3 bases at V and 7 bases at J, with 14 bases between the two ends. This CDR3 comprises 14 residues. Germline CDR1 SGDLS, CDR2 YYNGEE.

This clonotype has a handful of counts. The V and J genes are TRBV4-3 and TRBJ1-6; 10 bases agree with TRBD1. The CDR3 covers 15 residues. The germline V gene encodes CDR1 LGHNA and CDR2 YSLEER. After removal of 4 bases from V and 6 bases from J, the junction contained 3 bases not matched to a gene. The DNA of the CDR3 is TGCGCCAGCAGCCCGGGACAGGGGCCTAATTCACCCCTCCACTTT. Its translation is CASSPGQGPNSPLHF.

This clonotype has a handful of counts. The chain recombines TRBV12-3 or TRBV12-4 with TRBJ2-7; D unresolved. The CDR3 contains 11 residues. The V end lost 6 bases, the J end lost 2 bases, and 5 bases lay between the germline ends. The CDR3 region has the DNA TGTGCCAGCAGGAAGACCTACGAGCAGTACTTC. Amino acid sequence: CASRKTYEQYF.